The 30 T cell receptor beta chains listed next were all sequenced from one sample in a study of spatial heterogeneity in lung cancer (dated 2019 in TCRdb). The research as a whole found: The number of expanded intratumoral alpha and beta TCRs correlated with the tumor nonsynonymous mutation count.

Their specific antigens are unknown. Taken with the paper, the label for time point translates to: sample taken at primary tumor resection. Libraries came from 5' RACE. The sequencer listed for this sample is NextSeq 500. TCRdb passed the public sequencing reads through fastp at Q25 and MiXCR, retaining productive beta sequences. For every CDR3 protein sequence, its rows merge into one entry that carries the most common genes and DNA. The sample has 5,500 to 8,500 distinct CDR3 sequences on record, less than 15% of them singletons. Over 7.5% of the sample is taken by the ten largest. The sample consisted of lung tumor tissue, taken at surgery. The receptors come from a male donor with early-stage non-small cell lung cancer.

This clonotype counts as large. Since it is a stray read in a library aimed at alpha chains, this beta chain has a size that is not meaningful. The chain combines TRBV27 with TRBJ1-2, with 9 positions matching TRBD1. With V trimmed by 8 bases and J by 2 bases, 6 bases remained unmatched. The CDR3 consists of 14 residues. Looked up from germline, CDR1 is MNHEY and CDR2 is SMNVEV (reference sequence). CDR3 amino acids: CASGGGQGNYGYTF. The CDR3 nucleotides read TGTGCCAGCGGGGGGGGACAGGGCAACTATGGCTACACCTTC.

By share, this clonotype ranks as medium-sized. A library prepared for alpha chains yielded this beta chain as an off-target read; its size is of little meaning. The CDR3: CASSRGSGSYNEQFF. The CDR3 DNA sequence: TGTGCCAGCAGCCGGGGGTCAGGGTCCTACAATGAGCAGTTCTTC. The chain joins TRBV7-2 to TRBJ2-1, with D perhaps TRBD2 (6 bases). Trimming took 5 bases from V and 1 from J, leaving 12 bases between them. This CDR3 spans 15 amino acids. CDR1 and CDR2 from the germline V gene are SGHTA and FQGNSA. The variable domain in full, with the rest retrieved from reference TRBV7-2 and TRBJ2-1, is GAGVSQSPSNKVTEKGKDVELRCDPISGHTALYWYRQSLGQGLEFLIYFQGNSAPDKSGLPSDRFSAERTGGSVSTLTIQRTQQEDSAVYLCASSRGSGSYNEQFFGPGTRLTVL.

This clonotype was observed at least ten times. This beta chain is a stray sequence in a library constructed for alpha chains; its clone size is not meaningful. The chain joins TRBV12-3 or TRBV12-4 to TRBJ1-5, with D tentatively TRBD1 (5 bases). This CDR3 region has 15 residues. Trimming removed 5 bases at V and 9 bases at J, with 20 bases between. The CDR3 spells CASSITQGGHRPQHF. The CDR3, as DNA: TGTGCCAGCAGTATTACCCAGGGAGGTCATCGGCCCCAGCATTTT.

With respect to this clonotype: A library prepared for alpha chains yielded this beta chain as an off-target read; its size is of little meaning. For the CDR3, the DNA is TGTGCCAGCAGGGCCCGAGAGATGGCCAAAAACATTCAGTACTTC. It encodes CASRAREMAKNIQYF. The chain is built from TRBV6-2 or TRBV6-3 and TRBJ2-4; D call uncertain. V was trimmed by 6 bases and J by 1 base, leaving 13 bases between them. Germline CDR1 MNHEY, CDR2 SVGEGT. This CDR3 region has 15 residues.

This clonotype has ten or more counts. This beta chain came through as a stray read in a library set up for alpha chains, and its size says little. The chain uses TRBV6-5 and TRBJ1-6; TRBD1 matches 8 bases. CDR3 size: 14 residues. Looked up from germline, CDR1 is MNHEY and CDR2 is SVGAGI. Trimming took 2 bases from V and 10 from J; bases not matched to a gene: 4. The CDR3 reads CASSYRQGWSPLHF. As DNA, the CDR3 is TGTGCCAGCAGTTACCGACAGGGGTGGTCACCCCTCCACTTT.

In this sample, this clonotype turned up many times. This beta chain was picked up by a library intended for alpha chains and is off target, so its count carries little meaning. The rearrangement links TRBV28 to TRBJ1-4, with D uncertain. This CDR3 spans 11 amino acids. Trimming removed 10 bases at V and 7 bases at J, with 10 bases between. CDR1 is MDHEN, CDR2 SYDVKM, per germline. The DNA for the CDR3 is TGTGCCACCGGGGAAAGTGAAAAACTGTTTTTT. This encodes CATGESEKLFF.

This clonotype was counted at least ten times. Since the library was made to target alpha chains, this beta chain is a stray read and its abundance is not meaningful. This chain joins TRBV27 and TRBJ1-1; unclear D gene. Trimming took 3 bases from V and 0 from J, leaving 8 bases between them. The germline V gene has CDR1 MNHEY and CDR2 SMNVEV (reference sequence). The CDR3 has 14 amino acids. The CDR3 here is CASSFGPVNTEAFF. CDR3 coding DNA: TGTGCCAGCAGTTTCGGACCGGTGAACACTGAAGCTTTCTTT.

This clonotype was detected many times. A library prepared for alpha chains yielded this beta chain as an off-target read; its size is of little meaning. CDR3 residues: CASSRPPTDTQYF. CDR3 nucleotides: TGTGCCAGCTCCAGGCCCCCCACAGATACGCAGTATTTT. The V gene is TRBV18, the J gene TRBJ2-3; D is unresolved. V lost 6 bases, J lost 2 bases, and 9 bases lay in between. Germline V gene lookup returns CDR1 KGHSH and CDR2 LQKENI. The CDR3 loop spans 13 amino acids.

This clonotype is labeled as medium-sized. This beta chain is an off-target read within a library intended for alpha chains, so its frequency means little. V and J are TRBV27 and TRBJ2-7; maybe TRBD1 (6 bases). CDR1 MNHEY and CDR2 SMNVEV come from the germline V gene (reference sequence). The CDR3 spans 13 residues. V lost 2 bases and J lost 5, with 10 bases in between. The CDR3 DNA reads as TGTGCCAGCAGTTTAGAGTACAGGGACGAGCAGTACTTC. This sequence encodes CASSLEYRDEQYF.

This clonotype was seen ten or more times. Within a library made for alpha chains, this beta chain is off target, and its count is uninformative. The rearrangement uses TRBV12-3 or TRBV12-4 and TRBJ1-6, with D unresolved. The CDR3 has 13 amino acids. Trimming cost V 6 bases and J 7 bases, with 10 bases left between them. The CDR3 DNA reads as TGTGCCAGCAGACGCAGTGGGAATTCACCCCTCCACTTT. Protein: CASRRSGNSPLHF.

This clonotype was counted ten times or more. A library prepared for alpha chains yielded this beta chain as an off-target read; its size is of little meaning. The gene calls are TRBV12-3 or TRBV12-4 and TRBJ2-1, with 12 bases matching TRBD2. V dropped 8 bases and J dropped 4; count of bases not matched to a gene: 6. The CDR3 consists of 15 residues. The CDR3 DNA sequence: TGTGCCAGCGGCCCGGGACTAGCGGGTTACAATGAGCAGTTCTTC. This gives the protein CASGPGLAGYNEQFF.

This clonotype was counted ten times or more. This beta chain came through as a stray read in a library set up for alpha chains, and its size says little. CDR3 DNA: TGTGCCAGCTCACCTGGAGCAACTAATGAAAAACTGTTTTTT. It is translated as CASSPGATNEKLFF. The chain employs TRBV18 and TRBJ1-4, with D uncertain. CDR1 and CDR2 (germline): KGHSH, LQKENI. The CDR3 runs to 14 residues. The V end lost 3 bases, the J end lost 0 bases, and 5 bases lay between the germline ends. Supplemented by reference TRBV18 and TRBJ1-4, the full variable domain reads NAGVMQNPRHLVRRRGQEARLRCSPMKGHSHVYWYRQLPEEGLKFMVYLQKENIIDESGMPKERFSAEFPKEGPSILRIQQVVRGDSAAYFCASSPGATNEKLFFGSGTQLSVL.

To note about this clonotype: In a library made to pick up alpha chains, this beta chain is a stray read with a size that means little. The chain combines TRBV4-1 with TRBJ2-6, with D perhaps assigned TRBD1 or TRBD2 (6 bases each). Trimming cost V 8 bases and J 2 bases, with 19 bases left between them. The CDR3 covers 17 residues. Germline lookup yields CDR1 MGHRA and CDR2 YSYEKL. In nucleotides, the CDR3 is TGCGCCAGCGGAGGGGGGATCGGGTTGCCTGGGGCCAACGTCCTGACTTTC. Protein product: CASGGGIGLPGANVLTF.

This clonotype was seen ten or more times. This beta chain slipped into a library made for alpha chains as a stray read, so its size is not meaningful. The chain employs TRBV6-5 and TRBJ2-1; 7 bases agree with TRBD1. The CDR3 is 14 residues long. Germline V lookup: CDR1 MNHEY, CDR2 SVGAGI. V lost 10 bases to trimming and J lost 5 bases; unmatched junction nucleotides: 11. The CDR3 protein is CATSETGDHNEQFF. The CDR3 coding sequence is TGTGCCACCTCGGAAACAGGGGACCACAATGAGCAGTTCTTC.

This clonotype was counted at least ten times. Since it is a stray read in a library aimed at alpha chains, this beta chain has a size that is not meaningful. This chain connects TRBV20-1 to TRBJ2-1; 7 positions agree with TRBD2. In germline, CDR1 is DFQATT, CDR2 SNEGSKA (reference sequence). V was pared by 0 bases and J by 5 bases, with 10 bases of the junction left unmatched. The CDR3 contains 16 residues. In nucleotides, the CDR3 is TGCAGTGCTAGAGACCGAGCGGGACTGGGGAACAATGAGCAGTTCTTC. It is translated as CSARDRAGLGNNEQFF.

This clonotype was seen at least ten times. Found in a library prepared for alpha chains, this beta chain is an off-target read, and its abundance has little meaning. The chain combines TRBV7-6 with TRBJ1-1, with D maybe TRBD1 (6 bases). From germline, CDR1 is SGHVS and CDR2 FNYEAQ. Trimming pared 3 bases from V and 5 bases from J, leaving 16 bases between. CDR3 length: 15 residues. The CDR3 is CASSLGHLVGTEAFF. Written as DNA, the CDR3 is TGTGCCAGCAGCTTGGGACACCTGGTGGGGACTGAAGCTTTCTTT.

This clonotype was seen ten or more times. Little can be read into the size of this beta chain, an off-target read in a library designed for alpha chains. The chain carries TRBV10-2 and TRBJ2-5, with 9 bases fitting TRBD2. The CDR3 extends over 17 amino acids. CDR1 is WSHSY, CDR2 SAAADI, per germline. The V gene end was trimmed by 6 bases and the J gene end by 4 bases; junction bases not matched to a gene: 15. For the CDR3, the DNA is TGCGCCAGCAGGGAACCTAGGGAGATAGCGGGAGCAGAGACCCAGTACTTC. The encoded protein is CASREPREIAGAETQYF.

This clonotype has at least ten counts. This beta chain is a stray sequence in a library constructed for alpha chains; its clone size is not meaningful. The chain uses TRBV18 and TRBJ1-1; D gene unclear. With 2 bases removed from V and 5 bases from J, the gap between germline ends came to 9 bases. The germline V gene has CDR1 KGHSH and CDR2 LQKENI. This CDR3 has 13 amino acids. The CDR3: CASSPSRVTEAFF. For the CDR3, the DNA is TGTGCCAGCTCACCATCCCGGGTGACTGAAGCTTTCTTT. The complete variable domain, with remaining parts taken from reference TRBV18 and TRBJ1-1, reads NAGVMQNPRHLVRRRGQEARLRCSPMKGHSHVYWYRQLPEEGLKFMVYLQKENIIDESGMPKERFSAEFPKEGPSILRIQQVVRGDSAAYFCASSPSRVTEAFFGQGTRLTVV.

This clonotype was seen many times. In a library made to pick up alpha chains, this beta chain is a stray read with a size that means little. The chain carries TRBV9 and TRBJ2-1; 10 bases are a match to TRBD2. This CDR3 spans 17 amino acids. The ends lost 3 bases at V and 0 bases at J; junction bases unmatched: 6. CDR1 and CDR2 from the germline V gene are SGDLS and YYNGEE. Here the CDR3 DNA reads TGTGCCAGCAGCGCTGGGACTAGCGTCGACTCCTACAATGAGCAGTTCTTC. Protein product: CASSAGTSVDSYNEQFF. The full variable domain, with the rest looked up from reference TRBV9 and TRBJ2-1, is DSGVTQTPKHLITATGQRVTLRCSPRSGDLSVYWYQQSLDQGLQFLIQYYNGEERAKGNILERFSAQQFPDLHSELNLSSLELGDSALYFCASSAGTSVDSYNEQFFGPGTRLTVL.

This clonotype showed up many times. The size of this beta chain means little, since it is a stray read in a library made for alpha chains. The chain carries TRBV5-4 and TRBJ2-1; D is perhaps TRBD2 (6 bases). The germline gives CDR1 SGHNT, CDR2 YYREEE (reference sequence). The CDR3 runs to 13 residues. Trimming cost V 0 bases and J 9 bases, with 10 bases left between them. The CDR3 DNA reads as TGTGCCAGCAGCTTGGGCGGGGTTGGTGAGCAGTTCTTC. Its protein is CASSLGGVGEQFF.

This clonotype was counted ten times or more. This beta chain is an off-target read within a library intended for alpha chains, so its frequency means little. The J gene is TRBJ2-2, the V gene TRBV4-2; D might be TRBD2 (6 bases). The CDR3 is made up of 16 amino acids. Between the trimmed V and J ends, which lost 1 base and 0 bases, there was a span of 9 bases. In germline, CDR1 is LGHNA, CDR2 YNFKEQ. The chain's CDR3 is CASSQAGGTNTGELFF. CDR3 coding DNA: TGTGCCAGCAGCCAAGCTGGGGGGACGAACACCGGGGAGCTGTTTTTT.

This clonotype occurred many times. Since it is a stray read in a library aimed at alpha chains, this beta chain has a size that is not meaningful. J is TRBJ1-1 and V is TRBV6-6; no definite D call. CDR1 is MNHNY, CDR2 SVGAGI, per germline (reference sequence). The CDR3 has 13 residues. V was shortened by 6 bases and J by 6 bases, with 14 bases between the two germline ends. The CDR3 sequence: CASSRAVASEAFF. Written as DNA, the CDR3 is TGTGCCAGCAGCCGGGCGGTCGCATCTGAAGCTTTCTTT.

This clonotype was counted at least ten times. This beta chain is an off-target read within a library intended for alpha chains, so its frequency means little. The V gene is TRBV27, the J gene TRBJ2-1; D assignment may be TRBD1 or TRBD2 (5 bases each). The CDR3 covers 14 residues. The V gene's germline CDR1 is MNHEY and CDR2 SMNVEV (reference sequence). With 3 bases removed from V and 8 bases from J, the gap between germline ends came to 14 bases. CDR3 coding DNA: TGTGCCAGCAGTTTTTCGGGACCCCAGGATGAGCAGTTCTTC. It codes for CASSFSGPQDEQFF.

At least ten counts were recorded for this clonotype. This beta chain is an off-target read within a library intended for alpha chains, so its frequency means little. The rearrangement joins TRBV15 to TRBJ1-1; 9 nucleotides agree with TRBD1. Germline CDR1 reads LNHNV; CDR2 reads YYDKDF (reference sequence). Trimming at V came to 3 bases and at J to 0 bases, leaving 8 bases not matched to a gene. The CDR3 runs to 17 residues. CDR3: CATSSYGTGLVNTEAFF. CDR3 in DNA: TGTGCCACCAGCAGTTATGGGACAGGGCTTGTGAACACTGAAGCTTTCTTT.

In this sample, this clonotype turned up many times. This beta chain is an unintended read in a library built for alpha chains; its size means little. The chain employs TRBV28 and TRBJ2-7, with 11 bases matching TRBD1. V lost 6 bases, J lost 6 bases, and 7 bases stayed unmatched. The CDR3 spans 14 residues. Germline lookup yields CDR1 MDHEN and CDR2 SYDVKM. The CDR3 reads CASRTPGTGGEQYV. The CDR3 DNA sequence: TGTGCCAGCAGGACCCCCGGGACAGGGGGCGAGCAGTACGTC.

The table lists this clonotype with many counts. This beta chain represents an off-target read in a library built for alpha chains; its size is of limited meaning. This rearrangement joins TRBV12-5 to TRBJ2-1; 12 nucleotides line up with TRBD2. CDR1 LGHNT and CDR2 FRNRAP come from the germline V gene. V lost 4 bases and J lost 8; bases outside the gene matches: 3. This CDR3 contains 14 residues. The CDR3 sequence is CASGSSGRADEQFF. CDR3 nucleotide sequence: TGTGCTAGTGGTTCTAGCGGGAGGGCAGATGAGCAGTTCTTC.

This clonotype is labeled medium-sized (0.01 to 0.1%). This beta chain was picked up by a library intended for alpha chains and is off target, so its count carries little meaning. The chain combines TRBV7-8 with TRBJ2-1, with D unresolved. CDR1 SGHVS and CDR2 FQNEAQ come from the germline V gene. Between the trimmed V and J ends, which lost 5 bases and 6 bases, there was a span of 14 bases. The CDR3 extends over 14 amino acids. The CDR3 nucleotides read TGTGCCAGCAGCCCGACCATCCTGGGCAATGAGCAGTTCTTC. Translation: CASSPTILGNEQFF. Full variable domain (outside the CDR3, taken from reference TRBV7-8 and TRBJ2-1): GAGVSQSPRYKVAKRGQDVALRCDPISGHVSLFWYQQALGQGPEFLTYFQNEAQLDKSGLPSDRFFAERPEGSVSTLKIQRTQQEDSAVYLCASSPTILGNEQFFGPGTRLTVL.

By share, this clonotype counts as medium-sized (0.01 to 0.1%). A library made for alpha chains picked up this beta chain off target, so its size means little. The CDR3 DNA sequence: TGCAGTGCTTCTTCTTGGGACTTCACAGATACGCAGTATTTT. This codes for CSASSWDFTDTQYF. This sequence joins TRBV20-1 and TRBJ2-3; a possible D gene is TRBD2 (6 bases). This CDR3 spans 14 amino acids. CDR1 DFQATT and CDR2 SNEGSKA come from the germline V gene (reference sequence). Deletions cut 5 bases from V and 2 bases from J, with 14 bases between.

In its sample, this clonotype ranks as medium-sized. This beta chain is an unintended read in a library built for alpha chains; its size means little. Here the CDR3 DNA reads TGTGCCAGCAGCCAAGTGGGTTCAGGCCCCAACTACGAGCAGTACTTC. It specifies CASSQVGSGPNYEQYF. This rearrangement joins TRBV4-2 to TRBJ2-7; D unclear. V lost 1 base and J lost 3, with 16 bases in between. This CDR3 comprises 16 residues. CDR1 is LGHNA and CDR2 is YNFKEQ in the germline V gene.

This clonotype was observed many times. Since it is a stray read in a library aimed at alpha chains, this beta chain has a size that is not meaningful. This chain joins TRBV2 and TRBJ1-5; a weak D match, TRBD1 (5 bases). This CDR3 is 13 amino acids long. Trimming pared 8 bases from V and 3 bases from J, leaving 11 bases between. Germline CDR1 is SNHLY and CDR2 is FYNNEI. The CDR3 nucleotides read TGTGCCAGCGCCCGGGGGGACAATCAGCCCCAGCATTTT. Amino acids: CASARGDNQPQHF.